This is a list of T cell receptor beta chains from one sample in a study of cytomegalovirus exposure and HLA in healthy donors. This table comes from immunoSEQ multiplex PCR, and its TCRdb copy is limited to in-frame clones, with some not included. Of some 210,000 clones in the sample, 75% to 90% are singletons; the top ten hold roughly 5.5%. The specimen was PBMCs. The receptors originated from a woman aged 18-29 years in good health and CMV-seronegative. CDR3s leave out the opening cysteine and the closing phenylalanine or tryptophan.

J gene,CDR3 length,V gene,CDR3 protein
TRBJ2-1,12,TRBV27,ASSLRALGNEQF
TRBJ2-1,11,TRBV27,ASSFRTYNEQF
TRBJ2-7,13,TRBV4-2,ASSPGTSVVSEQY
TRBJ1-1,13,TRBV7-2,ASSPGQASATEAF
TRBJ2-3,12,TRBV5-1,ASSFTGVADTQY
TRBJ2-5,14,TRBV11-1,ASSSRRGGLGETQY
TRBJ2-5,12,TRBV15,ATSRDGGAETQY
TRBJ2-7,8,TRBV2,ASRDYEQY
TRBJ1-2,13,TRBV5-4,ASSSRGGGNYGYT
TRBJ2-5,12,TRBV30,AWNPVRYQETQY
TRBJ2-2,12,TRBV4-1,ASQAGVETGELF
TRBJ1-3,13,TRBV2,ASSRDSPSGNTIY
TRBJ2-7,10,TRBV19,ASSITSYEQY
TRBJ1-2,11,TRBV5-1,ASSSGRQGGYT
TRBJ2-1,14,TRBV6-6,ASSYSTSGSYNEQF
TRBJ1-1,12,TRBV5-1,ASSANAGTPGAF
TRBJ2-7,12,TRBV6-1,ASSEGPGAYEQY
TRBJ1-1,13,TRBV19,ASSIGDRVNTEAF
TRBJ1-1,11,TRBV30,AWMETMNTEAF
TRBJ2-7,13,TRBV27,ASSSAQGPLWEQY
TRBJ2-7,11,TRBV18,ASSPERVNEQY
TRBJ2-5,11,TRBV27,ASSFRVQETQY
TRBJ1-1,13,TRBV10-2,ASSDGGLGNTEAF
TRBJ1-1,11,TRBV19,ASSNIGNTEAF
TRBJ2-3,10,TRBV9,ASSARTDTQY
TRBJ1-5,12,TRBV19,ASSMTGHNQPQH
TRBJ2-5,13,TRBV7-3,ASSQGLGAQETQY
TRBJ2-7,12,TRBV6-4,ASSERPGLGEQY
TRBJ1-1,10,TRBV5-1,ASSLETGLAF
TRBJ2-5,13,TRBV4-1,ASSQAGTGRETQY
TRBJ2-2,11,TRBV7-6,ASSLAGYRELF
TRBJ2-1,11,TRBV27,ASGQGARNEQF
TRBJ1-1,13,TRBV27,ASSLSGAMNTEAF
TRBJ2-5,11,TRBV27,ASSYDRGETQY
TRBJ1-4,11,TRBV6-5,ASSYGTRGKLF
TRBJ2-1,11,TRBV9,ASSVTGRGEQF
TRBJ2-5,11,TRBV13,ASTPGTAGAQY
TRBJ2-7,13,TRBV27,ASSLAGQGYYEQY
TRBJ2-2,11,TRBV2,ASSVWGPGELF
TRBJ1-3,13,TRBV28,ASSSGQRSGNTIY
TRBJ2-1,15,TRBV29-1,SVHGDRRTSSYNEQF